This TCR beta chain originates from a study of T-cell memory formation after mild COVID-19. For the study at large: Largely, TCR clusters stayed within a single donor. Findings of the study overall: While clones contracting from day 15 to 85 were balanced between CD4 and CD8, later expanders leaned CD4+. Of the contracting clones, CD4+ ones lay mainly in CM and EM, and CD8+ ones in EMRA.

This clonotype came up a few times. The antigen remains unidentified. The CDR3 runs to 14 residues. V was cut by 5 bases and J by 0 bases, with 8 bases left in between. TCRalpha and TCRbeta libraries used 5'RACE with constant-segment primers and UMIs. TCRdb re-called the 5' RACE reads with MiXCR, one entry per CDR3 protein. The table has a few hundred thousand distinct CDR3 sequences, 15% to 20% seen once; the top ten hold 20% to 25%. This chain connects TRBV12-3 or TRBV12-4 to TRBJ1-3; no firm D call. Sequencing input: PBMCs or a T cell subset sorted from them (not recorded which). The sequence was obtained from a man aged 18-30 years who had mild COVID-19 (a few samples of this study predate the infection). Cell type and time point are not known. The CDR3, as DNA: TGTGCCAGCAGTGAAAGATTCTCTGGAAACACCATATATTTT. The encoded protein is CASSERFSGNTIYF.